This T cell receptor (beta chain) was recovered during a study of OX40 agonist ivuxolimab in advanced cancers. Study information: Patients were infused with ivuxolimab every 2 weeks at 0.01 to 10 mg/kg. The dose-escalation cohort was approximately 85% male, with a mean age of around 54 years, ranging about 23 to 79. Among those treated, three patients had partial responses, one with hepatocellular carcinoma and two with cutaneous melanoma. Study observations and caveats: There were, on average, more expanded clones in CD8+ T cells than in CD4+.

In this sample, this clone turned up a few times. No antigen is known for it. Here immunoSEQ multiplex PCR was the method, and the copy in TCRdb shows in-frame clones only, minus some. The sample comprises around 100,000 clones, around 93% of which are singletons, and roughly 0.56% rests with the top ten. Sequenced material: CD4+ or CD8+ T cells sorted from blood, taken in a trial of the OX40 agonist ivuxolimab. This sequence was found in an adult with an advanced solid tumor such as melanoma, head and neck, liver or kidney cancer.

The CDR3 region has the DNA TGTGCCAGTAGCCCGACTAGCCTCCTCACAGATACGCAGTATTTT. Translation gives CASSPTSLLTDTQYF. The chain is built from TRBV19 and TRBJ2-3, with 7 bases identical to TRBD2. This CDR3 has 15 amino acids. V gave up 6 bases and J gave up 2 bases; unmatched junction bases: 8. Germline lookup yields CDR1 LNHDA and CDR2 SQIVND (reference sequence).